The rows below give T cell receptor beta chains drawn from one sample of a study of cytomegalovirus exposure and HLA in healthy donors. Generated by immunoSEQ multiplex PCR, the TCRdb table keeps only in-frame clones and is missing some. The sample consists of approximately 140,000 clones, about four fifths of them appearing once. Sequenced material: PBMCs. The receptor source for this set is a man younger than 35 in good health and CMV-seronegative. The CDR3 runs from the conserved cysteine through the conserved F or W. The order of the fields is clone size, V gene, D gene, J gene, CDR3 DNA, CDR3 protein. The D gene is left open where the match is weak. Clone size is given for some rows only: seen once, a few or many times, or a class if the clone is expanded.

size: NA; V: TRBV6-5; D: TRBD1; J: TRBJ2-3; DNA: TGTGCCAGCAGTTCAAACAGGGGGATTAGCACAGATACGCAGTATTTT; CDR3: CASSSNRGISTDTQYF
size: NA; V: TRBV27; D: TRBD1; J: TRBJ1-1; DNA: TGTGCCAGCGGTCCGGGACAGGGACACACTGAAGCTTTCTTT; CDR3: CASGPGQGHTEAFF
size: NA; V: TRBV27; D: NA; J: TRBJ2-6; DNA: TGTGCCAGCAACCGCTTTGGCAACTCTGGGGCCAACGTCCTGACTTTC; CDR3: CASNRFGNSGANVLTF
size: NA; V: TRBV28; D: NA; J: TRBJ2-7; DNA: TGTGCCAGCACCGTAATTAGGGGTAACTACGAGCAGTACTTC; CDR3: CASTVIRGNYEQYF
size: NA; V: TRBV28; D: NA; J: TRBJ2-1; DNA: TGTGCCAGCAGTCTCTACAGGACCTCCTACAATGAGCAGTTCTTC; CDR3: CASSLYRTSYNEQFF
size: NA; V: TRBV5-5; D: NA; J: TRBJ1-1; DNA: TGTGCCAGCAGCAAAACCGGGGGGGCGGAAGCTTTCTTT; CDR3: CASSKTGGAEAFF
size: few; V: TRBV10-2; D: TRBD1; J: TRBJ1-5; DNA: TGCGCCAGCAGTGCTCGGGCAGGGGGTGTTAGCAATCAGCCCCAGCATTTT; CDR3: CASSARAGGVSNQPQHF
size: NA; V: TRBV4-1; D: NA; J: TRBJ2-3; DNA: TGCGCCAGCAGCCAACTAGGGGTAGGGACAGATACGCAGTATTTT; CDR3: CASSQLGVGTDTQYF
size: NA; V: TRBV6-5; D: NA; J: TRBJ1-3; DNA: TGTGCCAGCAGTTATGGAGGGAGCTCTGGAAACACCATATATTTT; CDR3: CASSYGGSSGNTIYF
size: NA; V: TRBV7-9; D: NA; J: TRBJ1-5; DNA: TGTGCCAGCAGCTTATCGGGTTATAGCAATCAGCCCCAGCATTTT; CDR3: CASSLSGYSNQPQHF
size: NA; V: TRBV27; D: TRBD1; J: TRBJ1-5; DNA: TGTGCCAGCAGTTTAAGACAGGGTAGCAATCAGCCCCAGCATTTT; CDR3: CASSLRQGSNQPQHF
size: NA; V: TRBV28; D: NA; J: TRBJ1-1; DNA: TGTGCCAGCAGTTTTCGGGGGGCGCGGCACACTGAAGCTTTCTTT; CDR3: CASSFRGARHTEAFF
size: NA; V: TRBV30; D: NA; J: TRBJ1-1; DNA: TGTGCCTGGACGAACAGTAGGAGGGACACTGAAGCTTTCTTT; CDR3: CAWTNSRRDTEAFF
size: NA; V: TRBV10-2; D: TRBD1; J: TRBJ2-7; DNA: TGCGCCAGCAGTGGGGGACAGGGAGGACCCTCCTACGAGCAGTACTTC; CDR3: CASSGGQGGPSYEQYF
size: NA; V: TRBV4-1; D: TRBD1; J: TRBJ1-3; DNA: TGCGCCAGCAGTCCCGACAGGGGGCTTGGAAACACCATATATTTT; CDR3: CASSPDRGLGNTIYF
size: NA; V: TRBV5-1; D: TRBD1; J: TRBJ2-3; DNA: TGCGCCAGCAGCTTGTCCCAGGGGACAGGGGGCGGTACGCAGTATTTT; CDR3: CASSLSQGTGGGTQYF
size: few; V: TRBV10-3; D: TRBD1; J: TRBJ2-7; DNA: TGTGCCATCAGTGGGGACAGAGCCTACGAGCAGTACTTC; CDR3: CAISGDRAYEQYF
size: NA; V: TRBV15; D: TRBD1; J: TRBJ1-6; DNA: TGTGCCACCAGCGCCAGGGGGGATAATTCACCCCTCCACTTT; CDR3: CATSARGDNSPLHF
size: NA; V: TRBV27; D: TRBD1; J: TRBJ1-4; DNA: TGTGCCAGCAGTCCACGGACAGGGAATGAAAAACTGTTTTTT; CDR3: CASSPRTGNEKLFF
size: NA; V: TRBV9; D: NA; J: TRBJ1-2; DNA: TGTGCCATCCAGGGGTCTGCTGTCGATGGCTACACCTTC; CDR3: CAIQGSAVDGYTF
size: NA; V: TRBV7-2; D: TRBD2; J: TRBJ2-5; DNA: TGTGCCAGCAGTTCACGACTAGCGGGAGGAGGAGAGACCCAGTACTTC; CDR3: CASSSRLAGGGETQYF
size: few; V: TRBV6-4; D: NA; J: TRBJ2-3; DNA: TGTGCCAGCAGTGACGGGGGGGCCACAGATACGCAGTATTTT; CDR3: CASSDGGATDTQYF
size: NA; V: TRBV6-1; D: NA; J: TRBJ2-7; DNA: TGTGCCATGCCCCTACACAGCTACGAGCAGTACTTC; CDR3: CAMPLHSYEQYF
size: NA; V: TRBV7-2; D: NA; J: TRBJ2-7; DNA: TGTGCCAGCAGCTTAGTACTCTACGAGCAGTACTTC; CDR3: CASSLVLYEQYF
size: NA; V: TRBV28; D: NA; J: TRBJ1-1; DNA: TGTGCCAGCAGTGTCAGTCGTTCTTTCACTGAAGCTTTCTTT; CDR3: CASSVSRSFTEAFF
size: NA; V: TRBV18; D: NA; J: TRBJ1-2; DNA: TGTGCCAGCTCACCTCTTGGGGAGTCGAACTATGGCTACACCTTC; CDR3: CASSPLGESNYGYTF
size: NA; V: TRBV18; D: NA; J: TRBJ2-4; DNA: TGTGCCAGCTCACCAAGCGGAAACATTCAGTACTTC; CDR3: CASSPSGNIQYF
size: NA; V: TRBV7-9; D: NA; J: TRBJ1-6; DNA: TGTGCCAGCAGCTTTGGGGCGCCCCTCCACTTT; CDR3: CASSFGAPLHF
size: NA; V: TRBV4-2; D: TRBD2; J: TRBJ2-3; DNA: TGTGCCAGCAGCCAAGATGCGGCTAGCGGGGCAGATACGCAGTATTTT; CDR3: CASSQDAASGADTQYF
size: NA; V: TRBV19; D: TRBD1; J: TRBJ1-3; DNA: TGTGCCAGTAGTATCGGCCTCTGGGGCAGGGGGCGAAGAGAAGAAAGCCGCTCTGGAAACACCATATATTTT; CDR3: CASSIGLWGRGRREESRSGNTIYF
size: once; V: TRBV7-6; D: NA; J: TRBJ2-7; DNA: TGTGCCAGCGGCCGGGGTGGGCCAGAGTCCTACGAGCAGTACTTC; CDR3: CASGRGGPESYEQYF
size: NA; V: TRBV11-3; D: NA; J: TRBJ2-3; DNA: TGTGCCAGCAGCTTCTCAGATACGCAGTATTTT; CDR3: CASSFSDTQYF
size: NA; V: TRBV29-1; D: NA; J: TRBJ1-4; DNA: TGCAGCGTGGGGAGGGGGATCAATGAAAAACTGTTTTTT; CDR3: CSVGRGINEKLFF
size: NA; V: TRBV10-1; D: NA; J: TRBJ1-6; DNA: TGCGCCAGCAGTGAGGGCCCTGATAATTCACCCCTCCACTTT; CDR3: CASSEGPDNSPLHF
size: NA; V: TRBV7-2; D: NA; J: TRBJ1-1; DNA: TGTGCCAGCAGCCCCACAGGCACAGTGAACACTGAAGCTTTCTTT; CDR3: CASSPTGTVNTEAFF
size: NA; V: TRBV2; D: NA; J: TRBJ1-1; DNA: TGTGCCAGCAAATCAGGGGCCGGGGACACTGAAGCTTTCTTT; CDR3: CASKSGAGDTEAFF
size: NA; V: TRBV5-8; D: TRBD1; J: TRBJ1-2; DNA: TGTGCCAGCAGCCCGGACAGGATCTATGGCTACACCTTC; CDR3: CASSPDRIYGYTF